Below are 22 T cell receptor beta chains sequenced from a single sample in a study of vaccination effects on CD4 cells after COVID-19. No cognate antigen is known for these TCRs. TCRdb's copy holds only in-frame clones and misses some; the assay was immunoSEQ multiplex PCR. Found here are around 81,000 clones, over 70% of them singletons; the top ten hold roughly 1.2%. Expansion of antigen-specific CD4+ T cells with viral peptide pools was carried out by the ViraFEST assay before sequencing. Once cultured for approximately ten days, the cells underwent separation to obtain CD4+ T cells. Two doses of either BNT162b2 or mRNA-1273 were given to each participant. Sequenced here: CD4+ T cells from PBMCs cultured with HCoV-OC43 spike peptides, sampled after COVID-19 vaccination. The sample's subset: HCoV-OC43 spike overlapping peptide pool stimulation. The receptors come from a human donor who received a COVID-19 vaccine.

V usage is TRBV6-5 and J usage is TRBJ2-2; 8 bases align to TRBD1. V was clipped by 9 bases and J by 4 bases; unmatched bases: 7. Looked up from germline, CDR1 is MNHEY and CDR2 is SVGAGI. This CDR3 comprises 14 residues. The CDR3 region is CASTFDRGTGELFF. The CDR3 DNA is TGTGCCAGTACCTTCGACAGGGGCACCGGGGAGCTGTTTTTT.

The sample holds one count of this clone. This chain uses TRBV24-1 with TRBJ1-1; TRBD1 matches at 9 bases. V lost 5 bases and J lost 6; bases outside the gene matches: 6. This CDR3 has 14 residues. Germline CDR1 is KGHDR and CDR2 is SFDVKD. CDR3 amino acids: CATSVGTGRAEAFF. The CDR3 DNA follows: TGTGCCACCAGTGTGGGGACAGGGAGAGCTGAAGCTTTCTTT.

This clone was seen more than once but under ten times. The chain employs TRBV30 and TRBJ1-6; D is uncertain. Trimming took off 1 base at V and 4 bases at J, with 8 bases between the two ends. This CDR3 is built from 14 residues. Germline V gene lookup returns CDR1 GTSNPN and CDR2 SVGIG (reference sequence). This CDR3 reads CAWSGETYNSPLHF. The CDR3 region has the DNA TGTGCCTGGAGTGGGGAAACTTATAATTCACCCCTCCACTTT.

V is TRBV7-6 and J is TRBJ2-2; TRBD2 agrees at 11 bases. CDR1 and CDR2 from the germline V gene are SGHVS and FNYEAQ. The V segment lost 5 bases and the J segment 4 bases; nucleotides outside the gene matches: 6. This CDR3 contains 16 residues. This chain's CDR3 is CASSAKLAGVTGELFF. The CDR3 DNA is TGTGCCAGCAGCGCAAAACTAGCGGGGGTCACCGGGGAGCTGTTTTTT.

The V call is TRBV24-1, the J call TRBJ2-2; possible D gene TRBD1, 6 bases. Trimming pared 4 bases from V and 4 bases from J, leaving 9 bases between. This CDR3 has 14 residues. Per germline, CDR1 KGHDR and CDR2 SFDVKD. The CDR3 protein is CATSDRGITGELFF. CDR3 DNA: TGTGCCACCAGTGACAGGGGAATCACCGGGGAGCTGTTTTTT.

The rearrangement joins TRBV6-5 to TRBJ2-5; weak D call: TRBD2 (6 bases). CDR1 is MNHEY and CDR2 is SVGAGI in the germline V gene. V shed 6 bases and J shed 1 base, with 12 bases lying between them. The CDR3 length is 14 residues. The CDR3, as DNA: TGTGCCAGCAGAACACGGGGGACCCAAGAGACCCAGTACTTC. Its translation is CASRTRGTQETQYF.

V and J are TRBV5-1 and TRBJ1-4; 9 nucleotides match TRBD1. CDR3 length equals 16 residues. The V and J ends lost 2 bases and 7 bases, in that order; junction bases with no gene match: 9. The germline CDR1 and CDR2 sequences are SGHRS and YFSETQ. CDR3 nucleotide sequence: TGCGCCAGCAGCTTTTCAGTGGGACAGGGAAGTGAAAAACTGTTTTTT. Translated, it gives CASSFSVGQGSEKLFF.

The chain recombines TRBV6-1 with TRBJ2-5, with 9 nucleotides matching TRBD1. Germline V gene lookup returns CDR1 MNHNS and CDR2 SASEGT. The CDR3 covers 15 residues. The V and J ends lost 3 bases and 5 bases, in that order; junction bases with no gene match: 7. The CDR3: CASSEGTGNWETQYF. In nucleotides, the CDR3 is TGTGCCAGCAGTGAGGGGACAGGGAATTGGGAGACCCAGTACTTC.

The CDR3 DNA follows: TGTGCCAGCAGCCCTAGCGGGCCCCATGGCTACACCTTC. Translated, it gives CASSPSGPHGYTF. The rearrangement uses TRBV7-2 and TRBJ1-2; no clear D gene. Germline values: CDR1 SGHTA, CDR2 FQGNSA. The CDR3 consists of 13 residues. With 5 bases removed from V and 6 bases from J, the gap between germline ends came to 13 bases.

This clone was seen only once. The V call is TRBV10-3, the J call TRBJ1-5; 9 bases are a match to TRBD1. CDR3 length: 16 residues. The V segment lost 0 bases and the J segment 7 bases; nucleotides outside the gene matches: 7. The germline gives CDR1 ENHRY, CDR2 SYGVKD. The CDR3 loop is CAISESPQGAGQPQHF. In DNA, the CDR3 is TGTGCCATCAGTGAGTCACCACAGGGGGCGGGACAGCCCCAGCATTTT.

This chain uses TRBV20-1 with TRBJ2-2, with D maybe TRBD1 (5 bases). The length of the CDR3 is 14 residues. The V end was cut by 3 bases, the J end by 2 bases, with 10 bases between. Germline CDR1 reads DFQATT; CDR2 reads SNEGSKA (reference sequence). In DNA, the CDR3 is TGCAGTGCTAGTAGGGGCGGAAACACCGGGGAGCTGTTTTTT. This sequence encodes CSASRGGNTGELFF.

This clone came up a few times. CDR3 in amino acids: CASSAGQDSPLHF. Here the CDR3 DNA reads TGTGCCAGCTCAGCAGGGCAGGATTCACCCCTCCACTTT. V is TRBV18 and J is TRBJ1-6, with D maybe TRBD1 (5 bases). The V and J ends lost 5 bases and 8 bases respectively, with 10 bases between them. This CDR3 region has 13 residues. CDR1 KGHSH and CDR2 LQKENI come from the germline V gene.

The CDR3 nucleotides are TGTGCCAGCAGTGAAGGTCAGCGCTCTGGGGCCAACGTCCTGACTTTC. Its translation is CASSEGQRSGANVLTF. The chain uses TRBV2 and TRBJ2-6, with unresolved D. The CDR3 is made up of 16 amino acids. The germline CDR1 and CDR2 sequences are SNHLY and FYNNEI. V was trimmed by 1 base and J by 0 bases, leaving 7 bases between them.

The chain carries TRBV7-2 and TRBJ1-5, with unresolved D. The CDR3 is 13 amino acids. Germline loops: CDR1 SGHTA, CDR2 FQGNSA. V was pared by 5 bases and J by 2 bases, with 7 bases between. CDR3 nucleotides: TGTGCCAGCAGCGCGTCGCGCAATCAGCCCCAGCATTTT. Translating it yields CASSASRNQPQHF.

This clone was seen only once. The rearrangement joins TRBV5-1 to TRBJ2-5; the D gene is possibly TRBD1 (6 bases). Trimming removed 6 bases at V and 4 bases at J, with 22 bases between. This CDR3 has 16 amino acids. Germline assignment: CDR1 SGHRS and CDR2 YFSETQ. CDR3 DNA: TGCGCCAGCACATTGGGGACATCTAGATTGGGAGAGACCCAGTACTTC. It translates to CASTLGTSRLGETQYF. Full variable domain (missing parts from reference TRBV5-1 and TRBJ2-5): KAGVTQTPRYLIKTRGQQVTLSCSPISGHRSVSWYQQTPGQGLQFLFEYFSETQRNKGNFPGRFSGRQFSNSRSEMNVSTLELGDSALYLCASTLGTSRLGETQYFGPGTRLLVL.

The chain employs TRBV28 and TRBJ2-3; D unclear. Germline loops: CDR1 MDHEN, CDR2 SYDVKM. The CDR3 has 15 residues. The V gene lost 6 bases and the J gene lost 2 bases, with 15 bases spanning the gap. The CDR3 DNA sequence: TGTGCCAGCAGACCTGCCGGATGGATCACAGATACGCAGTATTTT. Protein product: CASRPAGWITDTQYF.

The chain joins TRBV18 to TRBJ2-5; 9 bases line up with TRBD1. This CDR3 contains 14 residues. Germline V gives CDR1 KGHSH, CDR2 LQKENI. J was trimmed by 5 bases and V by 5 bases; bases with no gene match: 6. The CDR3: CASSVGQGRETQYF. Here the CDR3 DNA reads TGTGCCAGCTCAGTCGGACAGGGGAGGGAGACCCAGTACTTC.

This clone has only a few counts. This chain connects TRBV5-4 to TRBJ1-2; D is perhaps TRBD1 (5 bases). The V and J ends lost 2 bases and 4 bases respectively, with 15 bases between them. The germline V gene encodes CDR1 SGHNT and CDR2 YYREEE (reference sequence). This CDR3 has 15 amino acids. The CDR3 DNA reads as TGTGCCAGCAGCTTCCTCTCCTGGGGCGGCTATGGCTACACCTTC. Translation gives CASSFLSWGGYGYTF.

This clone was detected a few times. This sequence joins TRBV4-3 and TRBJ2-2; perhaps TRBD1 as D (5 bases). This CDR3 comprises 15 residues. V lost 0 bases and J 0 bases, leaving 5 bases between the germline ends. The germline V gene encodes CDR1 LGHNA and CDR2 YSLEER. The CDR3 sequence: CASSQEQANTGELFF. The CDR3 region has the DNA TGCGCCAGCAGCCAAGAACAGGCGAACACCGGGGAGCTGTTTTTT.

This clone has more than one count but fewer than ten. The CDR3 sequence: CASSVDRVGSPLHF. DNA for the CDR3: TGCGCCAGCAGCGTAGACAGGGTGGGGTCACCCCTCCACTTT. The chain is built from TRBV5-1 and TRBJ1-6, with 7 bases that match TRBD1. Germline V gene lookup returns CDR1 SGHRS and CDR2 YFSETQ. The V gene end was trimmed by 4 bases and the J gene end by 10 bases; junction bases not matched to a gene: 8. The CDR3 contains 14 residues.

V and J are TRBV4-1 and TRBJ2-5, with 11 bases lining up with TRBD2. Trimming took 0 bases from V and 5 from J; bases not matched to a gene: 11. Germline CDR1 reads MGHRA; CDR2 reads YSYEKL. The CDR3 spans 18 residues. The DNA for the CDR3 is TGCGCCAGCAGCCAAGAGCGTCTAGCGGGGGGCGGCGGGGAGACCCAGTACTTC. Residues: CASSQERLAGGGGETQYF.

This chain joins TRBV28 and TRBJ1-2, with 12 bases identical to TRBD1. The J segment lost 8 bases and the V segment lost 2 bases, leaving 6 bases of the junction unmatched. The CDR3 runs 15 residues. Germline V lookup: CDR1 MDHEN, CDR2 SYDVKM. Here the CDR3 reads CASSLGGTGGIGYTF. In DNA form, the CDR3 reads TGTGCCAGCAGTTTAGGGGGGACAGGGGGCATAGGCTACACCTTC.